This is a list of T cell receptor beta chains from one sample in a study of preoperative IRX-2 immunotherapy in early breast cancer. The repertoire was sequenced with immunoSEQ multiplex PCR; TCRdb's copy has only in-frame clones and lacks some. Here the sample spans around 35,000 clones, more than 90% being singletons. Sampling was performed from a patient treated with IRX-2 immunotherapy. The receptor set was obtained from a human donor with breast cancer. CDR3s include the opening cysteine and the closing phenylalanine or tryptophan. A D gene is named only where the DNA matches it firmly. A row's size may be missing; if present it is once, few, many or a size class.

v_call: TRBV5-4
d_call: .
j_call: TRBJ1-1
clone_size: .
cdr3_aa: CASSLSTRVTEAFF
cdr3_nt: TGTGCCAGCAGCTTGTCTACCAGGGTCACTGAAGCTTTCTTT

v_call: TRBV7-3
d_call: .
j_call: TRBJ1-6
clone_size: .
cdr3_aa: CASSFLGQNSPLHF
cdr3_nt: TGTGCCAGCAGCTTCCTCGGACAGAATTCACCCCTCCACTTT

v_call: TRBV10-1
d_call: .
j_call: TRBJ2-1
clone_size: medium-sized
cdr3_aa: CASSESWVLNEQFF
cdr3_nt: TGCGCCAGCAGTGAGTCGTGGGTCTTGAATGAGCAGTTCTTC

v_call: TRBV14
d_call: TRBD1
j_call: TRBJ1-2
clone_size: .
cdr3_aa: CASSQTGTAPYGYTF
cdr3_nt: TGTGCCAGCAGCCAAACAGGGACAGCTCCCTATGGCTACACCTTC

v_call: TRBV4-1
d_call: .
j_call: TRBJ2-7
clone_size: few
cdr3_aa: CASSQAPSYEQYF
cdr3_nt: TGCGCCAGCAGCCAAGCTCCTTCCTACGAGCAGTACTTC

v_call: TRBV9
d_call: .
j_call: TRBJ2-3
clone_size: .
cdr3_aa: CASSVNTDTQYF
cdr3_nt: TGTGCCAGCAGCGTAAACACAGATACGCAGTATTTT

v_call: TRBV18
d_call: TRBD1
j_call: TRBJ1-5
clone_size: .
cdr3_aa: CASSPQGQITNQPQHF
cdr3_nt: TGTGCCAGCTCACCACAGGGACAGATAACGAATCAGCCCCAGCATTTT

v_call: TRBV6-5
d_call: .
j_call: TRBJ1-4
clone_size: once
cdr3_aa: CASSYSRGAGEKLFF
cdr3_nt: TGTGCCAGCAGCTACTCCAGGGGCGCCGGTGAAAAACTGTTTTTT

v_call: TRBV10-3
d_call: .
j_call: TRBJ2-1
clone_size: .
cdr3_aa: CAISDPPMHEQFF
cdr3_nt: TGTGCCATCAGTGACCCGCCTATGCATGAGCAGTTCTTC

v_call: TRBV5-1
d_call: TRBD2
j_call: TRBJ2-2
clone_size: .
cdr3_aa: CASSGFTSGTMNTGELFF
cdr3_nt: TGCGCCAGCAGCGGTTTTACTAGCGGCACTATGAACACCGGGGAGCTGTTTTTT

v_call: TRBV4-3
d_call: .
j_call: TRBJ2-7
clone_size: .
cdr3_aa: CASSQGLPETYYEQYF
cdr3_nt: TGCGCCAGCAGCCAAGGGCTACCTGAAACCTACTACGAGCAGTACTTC

v_call: TRBV21-1
d_call: .
j_call: TRBJ2-3
clone_size: .
cdr3_aa: CASSKDKLAGKDTQYF
cdr3_nt: TGTGCCAGCAGCAAAGATAAACTAGCGGGAAAAGATACGCAGTATTTT

v_call: TRBV30
d_call: .
j_call: TRBJ2-2
clone_size: .
cdr3_aa: CAWSLYRDGELFF
cdr3_nt: TGTGCCTGGAGTCTGTACAGGGACGGGGAGCTGTTTTTT

v_call: TRBV27
d_call: .
j_call: TRBJ1-1
clone_size: .
cdr3_aa: CASQKGDDGGDTEAFF
cdr3_nt: TGTGCCAGCCAAAAAGGGGACGACGGGGGCGACACTGAAGCTTTCTTT

v_call: TRBV7-3
d_call: .
j_call: TRBJ1-1
clone_size: .
cdr3_aa: CASSSAGARGNTEAFF
cdr3_nt: TGTGCCAGCAGCTCGGCTGGGGCGCGGGGTAACACTGAAGCTTTCTTT

v_call: TRBV7-2
d_call: TRBD1
j_call: TRBJ2-1
clone_size: .
cdr3_aa: CASSLIQVRAGGNEQFF
cdr3_nt: TGTGCCAGCAGCTTAATTCAAGTTCGGGCAGGGGGCAATGAGCAGTTCTTC

v_call: TRBV7-9
d_call: TRBD1
j_call: TRBJ1-2
clone_size: .
cdr3_aa: CASSLQGARDYGYTF
cdr3_nt: TGTGCCAGCAGCTTGCAGGGGGCGCGTGACTATGGCTACACCTTC

v_call: TRBV7-6
d_call: .
j_call: TRBJ2-5
clone_size: .
cdr3_aa: CASSSPRGDQETQYF
cdr3_nt: TGTGCCAGCAGCTCTCCGCGTGGGGACCAAGAGACCCAGTACTTC

v_call: TRBV14
d_call: .
j_call: TRBJ2-7
clone_size: .
cdr3_aa: CASSQARTSYREQYF
cdr3_nt: TGTGCCAGCAGCCAAGCGCGGACTTCGTATAGGGAGCAGTACTTC

v_call: TRBV28
d_call: TRBD1
j_call: TRBJ1-2
clone_size: .
cdr3_aa: CASRPGGSNGYTF
cdr3_nt: TGTGCCAGCAGGCCAGGGGGCTCAAATGGCTACACCTTC

v_call: TRBV9
d_call: TRBD2
j_call: TRBJ2-5
clone_size: .
cdr3_aa: CASSLWGTASGTPQETQYF
cdr3_nt: TGTGCCAGCAGCCTCTGGGGGACAGCTAGCGGGACCCCCCAAGAGACCCAGTACTTC

v_call: TRBV19
d_call: .
j_call: TRBJ2-1
clone_size: .
cdr3_aa: CASSFWGGLNEQFF
cdr3_nt: TGTGCCAGTAGTTTTTGGGGGGGCCTCAATGAGCAGTTCTTC

v_call: TRBV7-3
d_call: TRBD2
j_call: TRBJ2-7
clone_size: .
cdr3_aa: CASSLVLGEGRLLEYEQYF
cdr3_nt: TGTGCCAGCAGCTTAGTGTTAGGGGAGGGACGACTTCTTGAATACGAGCAGTACTTC

v_call: TRBV21-1
d_call: .
j_call: TRBJ2-1
clone_size: .
cdr3_aa: CASSSHVEQFF
cdr3_nt: TGTGCCAGCAGCAGCCATGTGGAGCAGTTCTTC

v_call: TRBV6-5
d_call: .
j_call: TRBJ2-7
clone_size: .
cdr3_aa: CASSSFRTSSYEQYF
cdr3_nt: TGTGCCAGCAGTTCGTTCCGAACCTCCTCCTACGAGCAGTACTTC

v_call: TRBV6-1
d_call: TRBD1
j_call: TRBJ1-1
clone_size: .
cdr3_aa: CASSKGQGRGEAFF
cdr3_nt: TGTGCCAGCAGTAAAGGACAGGGTAGGGGTGAAGCTTTCTTT

v_call: TRBV18
d_call: TRBD2
j_call: TRBJ2-1
clone_size: .
cdr3_aa: CASSLRPGRDGNEQFF
cdr3_nt: TGTGCCAGCTCACTCCGTCCCGGGAGGGATGGCAATGAGCAGTTCTTC

v_call: TRBV9
d_call: .
j_call: TRBJ1-2
clone_size: .
cdr3_aa: CASRGLTDSYGYTF
cdr3_nt: TGTGCCAGCAGGGGGTTGACAGATAGTTATGGCTACACCTTC

v_call: TRBV7-3
d_call: TRBD2
j_call: TRBJ2-3
clone_size: .
cdr3_aa: CASSLTSGGSTQYF
cdr3_nt: TGTGCCAGCAGCTTAACTAGCGGGGGTAGTACGCAGTATTTT

v_call: TRBV5-4
d_call: TRBD2
j_call: TRBJ2-5
clone_size: .
cdr3_aa: CASSLVGGRALGETQYF
cdr3_nt: TGTGCCAGCAGCTTGGTTGGCGGGAGGGCCCTCGGAGAGACCCAGTACTTC

v_call: TRBV2
d_call: TRBD1
j_call: TRBJ1-1
clone_size: once
cdr3_aa: CASRLDRGGTEAFF
cdr3_nt: TGTGCCAGCAGGCTTGACAGGGGAGGTACTGAAGCTTTCTTT

v_call: TRBV5-1
d_call: .
j_call: TRBJ1-1
clone_size: .
cdr3_aa: CASREQDGTEAFF
cdr3_nt: TGCGCCAGCAGAGAACAGGACGGGACTGAAGCTTTCTTT

v_call: TRBV5-4
d_call: .
j_call: TRBJ2-2
clone_size: once
cdr3_aa: CASSLRRDTGELFF
cdr3_nt: TGTGCCAGCAGCTTGCGTCGGGACACCGGGGAGCTGTTTTTT

v_call: TRBV9
d_call: .
j_call: TRBJ2-7
clone_size: .
cdr3_aa: CASMGQGEDEQYF
cdr3_nt: TGTGCCAGCATGGGCCAGGGGGAGGACGAGCAGTACTTC

v_call: TRBV20-1
d_call: .
j_call: TRBJ2-5
clone_size: .
cdr3_aa: CSAGQLPTQYF
cdr3_nt: TGCAGTGCTGGCCAACTACCGACCCAGTACTTC

v_call: TRBV6-5
d_call: .
j_call: TRBJ1-1
clone_size: .
cdr3_aa: CASSQGTPRQAFF
cdr3_nt: TGTGCCAGCAGTCAAGGGACCCCCCGGCAAGCTTTCTTT

v_call: TRBV27
d_call: .
j_call: TRBJ1-2
clone_size: .
cdr3_aa: CASSLTGDGYTF
cdr3_nt: TGTGCCAGCAGCCTAACGGGTGACGGCTACACCTTC

v_call: TRBV5-4
d_call: .
j_call: TRBJ2-7
clone_size: .
cdr3_aa: CASSADFPAYEQYF
cdr3_nt: TGTGCCAGCAGCGCTGACTTTCCCGCCTACGAGCAGTACTTC

v_call: TRBV13
d_call: .
j_call: TRBJ2-7
clone_size: .
cdr3_aa: CASSLARSEQYF
cdr3_nt: TGTGCCAGCAGCTTAGCCAGGAGCGAGCAGTACTTC

v_call: TRBV7-6
d_call: .
j_call: TRBJ2-3
clone_size: once
cdr3_aa: CASSGLSDTQYF
cdr3_nt: TGTGCCAGCAGCGGGCTTTCAGATACGCAGTATTTT

v_call: TRBV18
d_call: TRBD2
j_call: TRBJ2-1
clone_size: once
cdr3_aa: CASSPPIAGRAYNEQFF
cdr3_nt: TGTGCCAGCTCACCACCGATAGCGGGGAGGGCCTACAATGAGCAGTTCTTC

v_call: TRBV27
d_call: TRBD1
j_call: TRBJ2-7
clone_size: .
cdr3_aa: CASKDRGGEQYF
cdr3_nt: TGTGCCAGCAAGGACAGGGGAGGCGAGCAGTACTTC

v_call: TRBV30
d_call: .
j_call: TRBJ2-2
clone_size: .
cdr3_aa: CAWRYRLLTGELFF
cdr3_nt: TGTGCCTGGAGATACAGACTATTAACCGGGGAGCTGTTTTTT

v_call: TRBV19
d_call: .
j_call: TRBJ2-7
clone_size: .
cdr3_aa: CASSYPGHEQYF
cdr3_nt: TGTGCCAGTAGCTACCCGGGCCACGAGCAGTACTTC

v_call: TRBV7-2
d_call: .
j_call: TRBJ2-5
clone_size: .
cdr3_aa: CASSSGGRETQYF
cdr3_nt: TGTGCCAGCAGCTCCGGAGGGCGGGAGACCCAGTACTTC

v_call: TRBV7-7
d_call: .
j_call: TRBJ2-2
clone_size: once
cdr3_aa: CASSLQTYTGELFF
cdr3_nt: TGTGCTAGCAGCCTTCAAACCTACACCGGGGAGCTGTTTTTT